This is a list of T cell receptor beta chains from one sample in a study of shared clonotypes between healthy human individuals. TCRdb's copy holds only in-frame clones and misses some; the assay was immunoSEQ multiplex PCR. In the table there are roughly 2.2 million clones, 80% to 95% of which are singletons. Specimen: naive CD4+ T cells from PBMCs. Receptors originate from a man between 18 and 29 years old in good health. Some clones in this sample may be carry-over from other donors' samples. The CDR3 runs from the conserved cysteine through the conserved F or W. A D gene is named only where the DNA matches it firmly. Clone size is given for some rows only: seen once, a few or many times, or a class if the clone is expanded.

TRBV5-1	.	.	TRBJ2-6	TGCGCCAGCAGCTTGGGAGACACTGGGGCCAACGTCCTGACTTTC	CASSLGDTGANVLTF
TRBV10-3	.	.	TRBJ2-3	TGTGCCATCAGTGAGTCGCTAGAAACAGATACGCAGTATTTT	CAISESLETDTQYF
TRBV11-3	once	TRBD2	TRBJ2-1	TGTGCCAGCAATCCCGGGACTAGCGGGAGTAAGGATGAGCAGTTCTTC	CASNPGTSGSKDEQFF
TRBV7-9	.	.	TRBJ2-2	TGTGCCAGCAGCCTCGGTGGGGGCGGGGAGCTGTTTTTT	CASSLGGGGELFF
TRBV15	few	.	TRBJ1-4	TGTGCCACCGCTCGGGGGGAAAAACTGTTTTTT	CATARGEKLFF
TRBV20-1	.	TRBD1	TRBJ2-7	TGCAGTGCAACAGGGGGCGGGCAGTACTTC	CSATGGGQYF
TRBV5-1	.	.	TRBJ2-3	TGCGCCAGCCGGCCGGGGGTATCCACAGATACGCAGTATTTT	CASRPGVSTDTQYF
TRBV18	.	.	TRBJ2-1	TGTGCCAGCTCACCACAGGGTCACAATGAGCAGTTCTTC	CASSPQGHNEQFF
TRBV28	.	.	TRBJ1-2	TGTGCCAGCAGTACCGAGGTCTCGAGGGGGTATGGCTACACCTTC	CASSTEVSRGYGYTF
TRBV28	.	.	TRBJ1-1	TGTGCCAGCAGTTTACAACTGACTGAAGCTTTCTTT	CASSLQLTEAFF
TRBV5-1	.	TRBD1	TRBJ2-1	TGCGCCAGCAAACCGGGACAGGTAAACAATGAGCAGTTCTTC	CASKPGQVNNEQFF
TRBV28	.	.	TRBJ2-3	TGTGCCAGCAGTTTTAAACCGAAAGCGACCGGAGATACGCAGTATTTT	CASSFKPKATGDTQYF
TRBV5-1	.	.	TRBJ1-1	TGCGCCAGCAGCCCGGACAAGGGATGGAACACTGAAGCTTTCTTT	CASSPDKGWNTEAFF
TRBV4-2	.	.	TRBJ1-5	TGTGCCAGCAGCCAAGGGACGACAGGTAACAATCAGCCCCAGCATTTT	CASSQGTTGNNQPQHF
TRBV28	once	.	TRBJ2-7	TGTGCCAGCACGTTGACCGCCCGAGGGCTCGAGCAGTACTTC	CASTLTARGLEQYF
TRBV30	.	TRBD1	TRBJ1-5	TGTGCCTGGAGGGCCGGGACAGGGGGCAATCAGCCCCAGCATTTT	CAWRAGTGGNQPQHF
TRBV7-9	.	TRBD1	TRBJ2-7	TGTGCCAGCAGCTTAAAACTCGTACAGGGGGCGGGAGAGCAGTACTTC	CASSLKLVQGAGEQYF
TRBV6-1	.	.	TRBJ2-5	TGTGCCAGCAGTCTAAGCTGGGGAGAGACCCAGTACTTC	CASSLSWGETQYF
TRBV5-6	.	.	TRBJ2-5	TGTGCCAGCAGCTTGGAGGGAGCGGGAGAGACCCAGTACTTC	CASSLEGAGETQYF
TRBV18	.	.	TRBJ1-3	TGTGCCAGCTCACCACAACCTTCGGACACCATATATTTT	CASSPQPSDTIYF
TRBV7-3	.	.	TRBJ2-7	TGTGCCAGCGCCCTAGGGGGGATGACCTACGAGCAGTACTTC	CASALGGMTYEQYF
TRBV28	.	TRBD2	TRBJ2-1	TGTGCCAGCACCAACGCGCTGGGGAGGGGTCGGAATGAGCAGTTCTTC	CASTNALGRGRNEQFF
TRBV5-1	.	.	TRBJ2-1	TGCGCCAGCAGCTTGGCCGGAACTAGCAGATCATACAATGAGCAGTTCTTC	CASSLAGTSRSYNEQFF
TRBV10-3	.	.	TRBJ2-5	TGTGCCATCAGTGAGTCAGTAAACAGGGAACAAGAGACCCAGTACTTC	CAISESVNREQETQYF
TRBV27	.	.	TRBJ1-5	TGTGCCAGCCGCCTTCTAGGGGAAGGGGCCCAGCATTTT	CASRLLGEGAQHF
TRBV2	.	.	TRBJ2-1	TGTGCCAGCAGGGCCCCCCGGGTGGGCTCCTACAATGAGCAGTTCTTC	CASRAPRVGSYNEQFF
TRBV28	once	.	TRBJ2-5	TGTGCCGCAGCCCCGGGGGCGGGAATGGAGACCCAGTACTTC	CAAAPGAGMETQYF
TRBV19	.	.	TRBJ2-7	TGTGCCAGTAGTATGTGGGGGGAGGTGAACGAGCAGTACTTC	CASSMWGEVNEQYF
TRBV2	.	.	TRBJ2-7	TGTGCCAGCAAACGGACATTACTGACCTACGAGCAGTACTTC	CASKRTLLTYEQYF
TRBV5-6	.	TRBD2	TRBJ2-3	TGTGCCAGCAGCAGGACTAGCGTTGCAGATACGCAGTATTTT	CASSRTSVADTQYF
TRBV7-2	.	TRBD2	TRBJ2-2	TGTGCCAGCAGCCGAGGACTAGCGGATACCGGGGAGCTGTTTTTT	CASSRGLADTGELFF
TRBV6-7	.	.	TRBJ2-5	TGTGCCAGCAGTTATTTTATTACCGAGACCCAGTACTTC	CASSYFITETQYF
TRBV5-1	.	.	TRBJ2-1	TGCGCCAGCAGCTCTCCTTCAGGGTCAAGTTCCTACAATGAGCAGTTCTTC	CASSSPSGSSSYNEQFF
TRBV5-1	once	TRBD1	TRBJ2-7	TGCGCCAGCAGTCACGTCCCGGGACAGGGGAACGAGCAGTACTTC	CASSHVPGQGNEQYF
TRBV7-2	.	TRBD1	TRBJ2-7	TGTGCCAGCAGCTTAGCTTCCCACAGGGGGTCTGGCGAGCAGTACTTC	CASSLASHRGSGEQYF
TRBV28	.	TRBD2	TRBJ2-3	TGTGCCAGCAGCCATCGAGGAGCGGGAGATCCAGATACGCAGTATTTT	CASSHRGAGDPDTQYF
TRBV6-1	few	.	TRBJ1-2	TGTGCCAGCAGTGAATCGAGGGGAGCCTATGGCTACACCTTC	CASSESRGAYGYTF
TRBV4-1	.	.	TRBJ1-5	TGCGCCAGCAGCCAAGACCAGGGGTCGTTGCCCCAGCATTTT	CASSQDQGSLPQHF
TRBV28	.	.	TRBJ2-7	TGTGCCAGCAGCCCATCCAGACGGGGGCTGGCTTTCGAGCAGTACTTC	CASSPSRRGLAFEQYF
TRBV19	.	.	TRBJ1-2	TGTGCCAGTAGCCTATCACGCGGGTACACCTATGGCTACACCTTC	CASSLSRGYTYGYTF
TRBV27	.	.	TRBJ1-2	TGTGCCAGCAGTTTAGGGCGGATCTATGGCTACACCTTC	CASSLGRIYGYTF
TRBV5-1	.	TRBD1	TRBJ2-7	TGCGCCAGCAGCCCCGAGCGGGCGGGACAGGGGACCTACGAGCAGTACTTC	CASSPERAGQGTYEQYF
TRBV28	.	TRBD1	TRBJ2-5	TGTGCCAGCAGTCCAACAGGGGGCGGGAAGACCCAGTACTTC	CASSPTGGGKTQYF
TRBV7-6	.	.	TRBJ2-7	TGTGCCAGCAGCCCCGGACTACCACCCTACGAGCAGTACTTC	CASSPGLPPYEQYF
TRBV5-1	.	.	TRBJ2-1	TGCGCCAGCAGCTTTGAGGACGGGGTCTACAATGAGCAGTTCTTC	CASSFEDGVYNEQFF
TRBV7-2	.	.	TRBJ2-7	TGTGCCAGCAGCTTGGACAGCCTTACCAGGTACGAGCAGTACTTC	CASSLDSLTRYEQYF
TRBV11-3	.	.	TRBJ1-5	TGTGCCAGCAGCTTAGGGAGGCTAACATGGCCCCAGCATTTT	CASSLGRLTWPQHF
TRBV6-1	.	.	TRBJ1-5	TGTGCCAGCAGAGTTATGGAGGGAAATCAGCCCCAGCATTTT	CASRVMEGNQPQHF
TRBV7-9	.	.	TRBJ2-5	TGTGCCAGCACCACCTCTGGGGGGGAGACCCAGTACTTC	CASTTSGGETQYF
TRBV28	once	.	TRBJ1-2	TGTGCCAGCAGATCTCGAGGAAAGGATGGCTACACCTTC	CASRSRGKDGYTF
TRBV7-9	.	.	TRBJ1-2	TGTGCCAGCAGTATCGTTGGGGCGGGCGGCTACACCTTC	CASSIVGAGGYTF
TRBV19	.	.	TRBJ1-5	TGTGCCAGTAGTAAACTTAATCAGCCCCAGCATTTT	CASSKLNQPQHF
TRBV21-1	.	.	TRBJ1-4	TGTGCCAGCAGCAAAATCATCTATGCAACTAATGAAAAACTGTTTTTT	CASSKIIYATNEKLFF